There are a few counts of the clone carrying this T cell receptor (beta chain). As for time point: persistent/refractory GD, antithyroid drugs over 5 years with positive TRAb. PBMCs were the source of the RNA used for TCR sequencing. The guidelines of the American Thyroid Association were the basis for diagnosing Graves' disease. This CDR3 has 13 amino acids. With V trimmed by 8 bases and J by 5 bases, 5 bases remained unmatched. Building the TCR beta libraries relied on iRepertoire HTBI primers, and CDR3 regions underwent Arm-PCR. TCRdb reprocessed the multiplex PCR reads via MiXCR and lists one record per CDR3 protein. The sample has a few hundred thousand distinct CDR3 sequences; approximately 20% are singletons. This entry comes from a study of regulatory T cells in long-lasting Graves disease.

This sequence joins TRBV12-3 or TRBV12-4 and TRBJ2-7; 11 nucleotides line up with TRBD1. The source of this sequence is a female donor with Graves disease. The source material was peripheral blood mononuclear cells (PBMCs), sampled when the disease was refractory, from a patient treated with antithyroid drugs. CDR3 protein: CASRTGGLDEQYF. CDR3 DNA: TGTGCCAGCCGGACAGGGGGCCTTGACGAGCAGTACTTC.